The 19 T cell receptor beta chains in this list originate from one sample, sequenced in a study of response to subunit inactivated influenza vaccine. TCRdb redid the calling of the RT-PCR reads with MiXCR, one entry per CDR3 protein. Among a few hundred thousand distinct CDR3 sequences listed, 20% to 25% were seen once. The sequences come from PBMCs from blood, collected less than 22 months after vaccination. All receptors derive from a man between 45 and 75 years old who received an inactivated influenza vaccine.

The chain recombines TRBV30 with TRBJ2-3, with D unclear. The CDR3 length is 13 residues. The germline V gene encodes CDR1 GTSNPN and CDR2 SVGIG (reference sequence). The germline V and J ends were trimmed by 4 bases and 7 bases, with 15 bases remaining between them. The CDR3 DNA reads TGTGCCTGGACCGAGGAAACAGATAATACGCAGTATTTT. It is translated as CAWTEETDNTQYF. The entire variable domain, with the rest obtained from reference TRBV30 and TRBJ2-3, is as follows: SQTIHQWPATLVQPVGSPLSLECTVEGTSNPNLYWYRQAAGRGLQLLFYSVGIGQISSEVPQNLSASRPQDRQFILSSKKLLLSDSGFYLCAWTEETDNTQYFGPGTRLTVL.

This clonotype turned up a few times. The gene calls are TRBV13 and TRBJ2-7; 13 bases are shared with TRBD2. The CDR3 contains 14 residues. V was pared by 5 bases and J by 6 bases, with 4 bases of the junction left unmatched. Looked up from germline, CDR1 is PRHDT and CDR2 is FYEKMQ (reference sequence). CDR3 sequence (DNA): TGTGCCAGCAGCGGACTAGCGGGAGTAACCGAGCAGTACTTC. Amino acids: CASSGLAGVTEQYF.

The gene calls are TRBV7-8 and TRBJ2-1; 7 bases map to TRBD1. The CDR3 consists of 13 residues. The V gene's germline CDR1 is SGHVS and CDR2 FQNEAQ. After removal of 0 bases from V and 10 bases from J, the junction contained 3 bases not matched to a gene. The CDR3 region is CASSLAGGDEQFF. The CDR3 nucleotides read TGTGCCAGCAGCTTAGCAGGGGGCGACGAGCAGTTCTTC.

This clonotype was seen only a few times. The V call is TRBV4-3, the J call TRBJ2-5; D is unclear. The CDR3 contains 13 residues. Germline V lookup: CDR1 LGHNA, CDR2 YSLEER. V shed 0 bases and J shed 3 bases, with 5 bases lying between them. CDR3 residues: CASSQDPEETQYF. Written as DNA, the CDR3 is TGCGCCAGCAGCCAAGATCCCGAAGAGACCCAGTACTTC.

This chain uses TRBV1 with TRBJ1-1; TRBD1 is the table's D call, not checked against the DNA. TRBV1 is listed as a pseudogene. This CDR3 contains 12 residues. The CDR3 nucleotides are TGCACCAGCAGCCAAGCGGGCAGGGCGGCTTTCTTT. This sequence encodes CTSSQAGRAAFF.

This clonotype has a handful of counts. This sequence joins TRBV3-1 and TRBJ2-1, with 9 bases matching TRBD2. This CDR3 has 15 amino acids. Trimming cost V 1 base and J 10 bases; bases outside gene matches: 8. Germline CDR1 reads LGHDT; CDR2 reads YNNKEL (reference sequence). Here the CDR3 reads CASSQGLAGKGEQFF. The DNA for the CDR3 is TGTGCCAGCAGCCAAGGGCTAGCGGGGAAGGGGGAGCAGTTCTTC.

This clonotype was found many times. The chain is built from TRBV24-1 and TRBJ2-4, with D tentatively TRBD1 (6 bases). The CDR3 runs 11 residues. Trimming left V 9 bases short and J 9 bases short, with 11 bases between. The germline gives CDR1 KGHDR, CDR2 SFDVKD. The CDR3 DNA is TGTGCCACCGGTCAGGGGTCCATTCAGTACTTC. It specifies CATGQGSIQYF.

The rearrangement links TRBV6-5 to TRBJ1-1; the D is unclear. Trimming cost V 4 bases and J 3 bases, with 18 bases left between them. The CDR3 covers 16 residues. The germline V gene has CDR1 MNHEY and CDR2 SVGAGI. CDR3 sequence (DNA): TGTGCCAGCAGTTCTCGGTCGATAAACGAGGACACTGAAGCTTTCTTT. Protein: CASSSRSINEDTEAFF.

V is TRBV6-1 and J is TRBJ2-3; D is ambiguous. The germline gives CDR1 MNHNS, CDR2 SASEGT. V lost 8 bases and J 2 bases, leaving 14 bases between the germline ends. This CDR3 is built from 14 residues. The DNA of the CDR3 is TGTGCCAGCGGGTCAAACGACTTCACAGATACGCAGTATTTT. Its protein product is CASGSNDFTDTQYF.

This chain links TRBV12-3 or TRBV12-4 with TRBJ2-7; the D gene is possibly TRBD1 (6 bases). Trimming removed 7 bases from V and 0 bases from J, with 10 bases in between. There are 13 residues in the CDR3. The CDR3 nucleotides are TGTGCCAGCACCGCGACAGGCTCCTACGAGCAGTACTTC. Amino acid sequence: CASTATGSYEQYF.

The chain combines TRBV7-9 with TRBJ2-5; no reliable D call. V was trimmed by 3 bases and J by 2 bases, leaving 10 bases between them. The CDR3 is made up of 14 amino acids. Germline V CDR1 and CDR2: SEHNR, FQNEAQ (reference sequence). Here the CDR3 reads CASSFSLVQETQYF. The CDR3 nucleotides read TGTGCCAGCAGCTTTAGCCTAGTACAAGAGACCCAGTACTTC.

The rearrangement uses TRBV7-7 and TRBJ2-1; D perhaps matches TRBD2 (6 bases). The CDR3 runs 15 residues. The germline V gene encodes CDR1 SSHAT and CDR2 FNYEAQ (reference sequence). Trimming cost V 5 bases and J 0 bases, with 11 bases left between them. CDR3 sequence (DNA): TGTGCCAGCAGCCAATCCGGGGGCTCCTACAATGAGCAGTTCTTC. Residues: CASSQSGGSYNEQFF.

This clonotype was counted a few times. The chain uses TRBV7-2 and TRBJ1-3, with D perhaps TRBD1 (6 bases). CDR1 and CDR2 (germline): SGHTA, FQGNSA. This CDR3 is 16 amino acids long. Trimming cost V 4 bases and J 0 bases, with 13 bases left between them. The CDR3 here is CASSWVQGLSGNTIYF. In nucleotides, the CDR3 is TGTGCCAGCAGCTGGGTACAGGGTCTCTCTGGAAACACCATATATTTT.

For this clonotype: A read error is possible here, since a much larger clone lies one base away. Because the CDR3 is missing its conserved closing phenylalanine or tryptophan, this is likely a read error. This rearrangement joins TRBV27 to TRBJ2-5, with D possibly being TRBD1 (6 bases). CDR1 MNHEY and CDR2 SMNVEV come from the germline V gene (reference sequence). The CDR3 loop spans 17 amino acids. V lost 3 bases, J lost 3 bases, and 20 bases lay in between. DNA for the CDR3: TGTGCCAGCAGTTTGTATCCGGGTCCTAGGGGGAAAGAGACCCAGTACTAC. Translation: CASSLYPGPRGKETQYY.

V and J are TRBV4-3 and TRBJ2-7; the match to TRBD2 covers 7 bases. The CDR3 totals 16 residues. J lost 0 bases, V lost 0 bases, and 5 bases had no gene match. The germline V gene has CDR1 LGHNA and CDR2 YSLEER. The CDR3 is CASSQDRGRASYEQYF. The CDR3 DNA reads TGCGCCAGCAGCCAAGATAGAGGGAGGGCCTCCTACGAGCAGTACTTC.

This CDR3 is CASSLRAWGAYEQYF. For the CDR3, the DNA is TGCGCCAGCAGCTTGAGGGCGTGGGGGGCCTACGAGCAGTACTTC. The chain carries TRBV5-1 and TRBJ2-7; D is perhaps TRBD2 (6 bases). Germline values: CDR1 SGHRS, CDR2 YFSETQ. The CDR3 totals 15 residues. V gave up 1 base and J gave up 2 bases, with 13 bases separating them.

This clonotype has only a few counts. V and J are TRBV24-1 and TRBJ1-4, with a tentative D call TRBD1 (5 bases). The CDR3 is made up of 15 amino acids. With 4 bases removed from V and 5 bases from J, the gap between germline ends came to 13 bases. Germline CDR1 reads KGHDR; CDR2 reads SFDVKD. CDR3: CATSDPGLPNEKLFF. For the CDR3, the DNA is TGTGCCACCAGTGACCCGGGGCTCCCGAATGAAAAACTGTTTTTT.

The chain employs TRBV20-1 and TRBJ1-6; D remains unclear. The CDR3 is 13 amino acids. With 2 bases removed from V and 14 bases from J, the gap between germline ends came to 16 bases. CDR1 and CDR2 (germline): DFQATT, SNEGSKA (reference sequence). CDR3 bases: TGCAGTGCTAGAACATCGGACTTGGGAACCCTCCACTTT. This translates into CSARTSDLGTLHF.

Ten or more counts support this clonotype. The chain uses TRBV12-3 or TRBV12-4 and TRBJ1-6; 9 nucleotides agree with TRBD1. The CDR3 consists of 14 residues. V was clipped by 8 bases and J by 7 bases; unmatched bases: 6. The CDR3 loop reads CASSPGQGNSPLHF. The CDR3 nucleotides are TGTGCCAGCTCACCGGGACAGGGAAATTCACCCCTCCACTTT.